The present T cell receptor (beta chain) was sequenced within a study of blood T cell repertoires in COVID-19. About the study: The study drew acute and convalescent COVID-19 samples from the United States, Italy and Spain. PBMCs, B-cell-depleted T cells, or T cells provided the cDNA or gDNA that made up the material.

Clones were sequenced by immunoSEQ multiplex PCR, and TCRdb holds only the in-frame ones, with some missing. Found here are roughly 230,000 clones, around 86% of them singletons; the top ten hold approximately 7.2%. Trimming removed 1 base from V and 0 bases from J, with 5 bases in between. Germline assignment: CDR1 SGHRS and CDR2 YFSETQ. This CDR3 has 13 amino acids. This sequence was found in a man aged 30-40 years in a cohort exposed to, infected with or recovered from COVID-19 (not recorded which). J is TRBJ2-7 and V is TRBV5-1; D gene unclear. Input material: PBMCs or T cells enriched from blood (not recorded which). CDR3 protein: CASSLPSSYEQYF. CDR3 sequence (DNA): TGCGCCAGCAGCTTGCCGAGCTCCTACGAGCAGTACTTC.